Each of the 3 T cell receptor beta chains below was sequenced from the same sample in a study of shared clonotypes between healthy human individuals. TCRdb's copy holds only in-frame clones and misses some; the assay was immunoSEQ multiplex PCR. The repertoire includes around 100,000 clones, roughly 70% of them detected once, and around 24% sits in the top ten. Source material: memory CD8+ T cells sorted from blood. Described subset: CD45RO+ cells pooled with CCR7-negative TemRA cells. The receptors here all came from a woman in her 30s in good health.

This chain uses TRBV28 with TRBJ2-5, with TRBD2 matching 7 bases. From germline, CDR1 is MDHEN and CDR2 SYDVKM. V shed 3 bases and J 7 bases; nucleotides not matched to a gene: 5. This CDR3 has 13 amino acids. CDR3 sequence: CASSFAGDGTQYF. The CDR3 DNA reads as TGTGCCAGCAGTTTTGCGGGAGACGGGACCCAGTACTTC. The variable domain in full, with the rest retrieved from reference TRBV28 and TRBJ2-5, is DVKVTQSSRYLVKRTGEKVFLECVQDMDHENMFWYRQDPGLGLRLIYFSYDVKMKEKGDIPEGYSVSREKKERFSLILESASTNQTSMYLCASSFAGDGTQYFGPGTRLLVL.

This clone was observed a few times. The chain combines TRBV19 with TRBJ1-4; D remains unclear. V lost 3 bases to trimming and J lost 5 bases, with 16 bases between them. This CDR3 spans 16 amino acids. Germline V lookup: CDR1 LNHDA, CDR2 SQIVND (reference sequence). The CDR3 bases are TGTGCCAGTAGTATTGAGTTTACGGGGAGAAATGAAAAACTGTTTTTT. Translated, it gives CASSIEFTGRNEKLFF.

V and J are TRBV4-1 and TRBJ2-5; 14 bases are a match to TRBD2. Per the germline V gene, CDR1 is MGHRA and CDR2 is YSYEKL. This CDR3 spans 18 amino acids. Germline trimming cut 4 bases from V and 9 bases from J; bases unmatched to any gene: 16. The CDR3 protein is CASSLTRLAGGPWGPQYF. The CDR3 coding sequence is TGCGCCAGCAGCCTTACAAGACTAGCGGGAGGGCCATGGGGTCCCCAGTACTTC.